These T cell receptor beta chains were read from a single sample in a study of blood T cell repertoires in COVID-19. Here immunoSEQ multiplex PCR was the method, and the copy in TCRdb shows in-frame clones only, minus some. The sample comprises 200,000 to 300,000 clones, about 73% of which are singletons, and 2.5% to 4% rests with the top ten. Sequencing was carried out using peripheral blood. All receptors come from a woman older than 75 with acute or convalescent COVID-19. CDR3s include the opening cysteine and the closing phenylalanine or tryptophan. D genes are given only for firm matches. Some rows mark clone size as missing; the rest say once, few, many or name a class of expanded clone.

j_gene | v_gene | abundance | d_gene | CDR3aa | CDR3nt
TRBJ2-3 | TRBV5-1 | . | TRBD2 | CASSVAGGPGTDTQYF | TGCGCCAGCTCGGTGGCGGGGGGGCCTGGCACAGATACGCAGTATTTT
TRBJ2-7 | TRBV13 | few | . | CASSTGLGRYEQYF | TGTGCCAGCAGCACGGGATTGGGTAGATACGAGCAGTACTTC
TRBJ1-4 | TRBV5-1 | . | . | CASSPGRLSRPNPNEKLFF | TGCGCCAGCAGCCCGGGGAGATTGAGTAGGCCAAATCCGAATGAAAAACTGTTTTTT
TRBJ1-3 | TRBV18 | . | TRBD1 | CASSPQATGTNSGNTIYF | TGTGCCAGCTCACCACAAGCGACAGGGACAAACTCTGGAAACACCATATATTTT
TRBJ1-1 | TRBV11-3 | . | . | CASSLGREHTEAFF | TGTGCCAGCAGCTTAGGCCGGGAGCACACTGAAGCTTTCTTT
TRBJ2-2 | TRBV27 | . | . | CASRPGGIGHRGAVF | TGTGCCAGCCGGCCTGGCGGGATTGGACACCGGGGAGCTGTTTTT
TRBJ2-5 | TRBV20-1 | . | . | CSASFQQETQYF | TGCAGTGCTAGTTTCCAGCAAGAGACCCAGTACTTC
TRBJ1-2 | TRBV28 | . | . | CASSLGAVRNYGYTF | TGTGCCAGCAGTTTAGGGGCGGTTCGTAACTATGGCTACACCTTC
TRBJ2-3 | TRBV30 | . | TRBD1 | CAWSQGQDAITDTQYF | TGTGCCTGGAGTCAAGGACAGGACGCGATCACAGATACGCAGTATTTT
TRBJ1-4 | TRBV19 | . | TRBD1 | CASAGQGVEKLFF | TGTGCCAGTGCGGGACAGGGCGTTGAAAAACTGTTTTTT
TRBJ2-7 | TRBV6-5 | . | TRBD1 | CASSWTGDGVGQYF | TGTGCCAGCAGTTGGACAGGAGACGGAGTGGGTCAGTACTTC
TRBJ2-3 | TRBV27 | . | TRBD1 | CASSAGQVPDTQYF | TGTGCCAGCAGTGCGGGACAGGTCCCAGATACGCAGTATTTT